These T cell receptor beta chains were read from a single sample in a study of T cell repertoires in cytomegalovirus infection. TCRdb reprocessed the reads via MiXCR and lists one record per CDR3 protein. The repertoire holds around 130,000 distinct CDR3 sequences, more than 20% seen once, with about 37% in the top ten. No antigen has been assigned to these receptors. The sample consisted of PBMCs, sequenced either directly or after in vitro stimulation (not recorded which). These receptors originate from a human donor in good health (CMV status not recorded). Some clones in this sample may be carry-over from other donors' samples. The CDR3 runs from the conserved cysteine through the conserved F or W. The D gene is left open where the match is weak. Rows may omit the clone size; those that give it use once, few, many or a size class.

CDR3,DNA,J,size,D,V
CASRNTGGREQFF,TGTGCCAGCAGAAACACGGGGGGTCGTGAGCAGTTCTTC,TRBJ2-1,few,TRBD2,TRBV7-8
CAISPERETDTQYF,TGTGCCATCAGTCCCGAGCGGGAGACAGATACGCAGTATTTT,TRBJ2-3,many,TRBD2,TRBV10-3
CASTQLRTSGSNEQFF,TGTGCCAGCACCCAACTACGGACTAGCGGGAGCAATGAGCAGTTCTTC,TRBJ2-1,many,TRBD2,TRBV12-3/TRBV12-4
CSARDPRTADYGYTF,TGCAGTGCTAGAGATCCCCGGACGGCGGACTATGGCTACACCTTC,TRBJ1-2,-,-,TRBV20-1
CASSLWGGSTDTQYF,TGTGCCAGCAGCTTGTGGGGCGGGAGCACAGATACGCAGTATTTT,TRBJ2-3,few,-,TRBV5-5
CASSFEGTSNQPQHF,TGTGCCAGCAGTTTTGAGGGGACGAGCAATCAGCCCCAGCATTTT,TRBJ1-5,-,-,TRBV27
CASSLDMTEAFF,TGTGCCAGCAGCTTAGACATGACCGAAGCTTTCTTT,TRBJ1-1,few,-,TRBV7-4
CASSEPGQGSETQYF,TGTGCCAGTAGCGAACCAGGACAGGGTTCGGAGACCCAGTACTTC,TRBJ2-5,many,TRBD1,TRBV19
CSARDLQRDTLFNEQFF,TGCAGTGCTAGAGACCTACAGCGGGATACCCTTTTCAATGAGCAGTTCTTC,TRBJ2-1,-,TRBD2,TRBV20-1
CASSQTSGIPTDTQYF,TGTGCCAGCAGCCAGACTAGCGGAATACCCACAGATACGCAGTATTTT,TRBJ2-3,many,TRBD2,TRBV7-9
CASSYGGQGAFGYTF,TGTGCCAGCAGTTACGGAGGACAGGGGGCGTTTGGCTACACCTTC,TRBJ1-2,-,TRBD1,TRBV6-2/TRBV6-3
CASSRSLGAGGYGYTF,TGTGCCAGCAGCCGTTCGCTGGGTGCCGGGGGCTATGGCTACACCTTC,TRBJ1-2,-,-,TRBV7-2
CASSLWPTGKNEKLFF,TGTGCCAGCAGTTTATGGCCGACAGGGAAGAATGAAAAACTGTTTTTT,TRBJ1-4,-,TRBD1,TRBV28
CASSLLRRSYEQYF,TGTGCCAGCAGTTTGCTCCGCCGCTCCTACGAGCAGTACTTC,TRBJ2-7,few,-,TRBV6-2/TRBV6-3
CASSIAGAPGTEAFF,TGTGCCAGCAGTATCGCCGGGGCCCCGGGCACTGAAGCTTTCTTT,TRBJ1-1,few,-,TRBV6-2/TRBV6-3
CASSQVLDSNQPQHF,TGCGCCAGCAGCCAAGTGCTGGATAGCAATCAGCCCCAGCATTTT,TRBJ1-5,-,-,TRBV4-1
CASSLGGAAGVADTQYF,TGTGCCAGCAGTTTAGGAGGGGCAGCGGGAGTGGCAGATACGCAGTATTTT,TRBJ2-3,-,TRBD2,TRBV12-3/TRBV12-4
CASSRNGQFYGYTF,TGTGCCAGCAGTCGTAATGGACAGTTCTATGGCTACACCTTC,TRBJ1-2,-,-,TRBV28
CASSKTGTSSGNEQFF,TGTGCCAGCAGCAAGACCGGGACTAGTTCGGGCAATGAGCAGTTCTTC,TRBJ2-1,-,TRBD2,TRBV6-2/TRBV6-3
CASSYAWHLLAGGSRTDTQYF,TGTGCCAGCAGTTACGCCTGGCATCTCCTAGCGGGAGGGTCTCGCACAGATACGCAGTATTTT,TRBJ2-3,few,TRBD2,TRBV6-5
CASSFSGAYEQYF,TGTGCCAGCAGTTTTAGCGGAGCCTACGAGCAGTACTTC,TRBJ2-7,few,-,TRBV6-2/TRBV6-3
CASSLDWAGTQYF,TGTGCTAGCAGCCTTGATTGGGCGGGTACGCAGTATTTT,TRBJ2-3,few,-,TRBV7-7
CASSLAGQNQGETQYF,TGTGCCAGCAGCCTCGCCGGACAGAACCAAGGGGAGACCCAGTACTTC,TRBJ2-5,few,-,TRBV5-5
CASSGGNEQFF,TGTGCCAGCAGTGGGGGGAATGAGCAGTTCTTC,TRBJ2-1,few,-,TRBV2
CASSTSRGSVRDQETQYF,TGTGCCAGTAGTACCTCTAGAGGGTCTGTTCGGGATCAAGAGACCCAGTACTTC,TRBJ2-5,-,-,TRBV19
CASSPPGQTNTEAFF,TGTGCCAGCTCACCCCCCGGACAGACGAACACTGAAGCTTTCTTT,TRBJ1-1,-,-,TRBV18
CASSTGGNTEAFF,TGTGCCAGCAGCACAGGGGGGAACACTGAAGCTTTCTTT,TRBJ1-1,many,TRBD1,TRBV7-9
CASSTGRAYNEQFF,TGTGCCAGCAGCACCGGACGCGCCTACAATGAGCAGTTCTTC,TRBJ2-1,few,-,TRBV11-2
CASRETGGKGAFF,TGTGCCAGCAGAGAGACAGGGGGTAAGGGGGCTTTCTTT,TRBJ1-1,-,TRBD1,TRBV7-4
CASSFAPNPYEQYF,TGTGCCAGCAGCTTTGCCCCGAACCCCTACGAGCAGTACTTC,TRBJ2-7,many,-,TRBV7-2
CASSETGGTEAFF,TGTGCCAGCAGCGAAACAGGGGGCACTGAAGCTTTCTTT,TRBJ1-1,many,TRBD1,TRBV7-9
CASSYVFSDRPTGELFF,TGTGCCAGCAGTTATGTGTTTTCGGACAGGCCCACCGGGGAGCTGTTTTTT,TRBJ2-2,few,TRBD1,TRBV6-2/TRBV6-3
CASSQVRGAEAFF,TGCGCCAGCAGCCAAGTAAGGGGGGCTGAAGCTTTCTTT,TRBJ1-1,few,-,TRBV4-1
CASSLVLGSEYEQYF,TGTGCCAGCAGCTTAGTCCTAGGATCAGAGTACGAGCAGTACTTC,TRBJ2-7,-,-,TRBV7-2
CASSPDIYGYTF,TGTGCCAGTAGTCCAGACATCTATGGCTACACCTTC,TRBJ1-2,few,-,TRBV19
CASSPGLSNQPQHF,TGTGCCAGCAGCCCCGGCCTTAGCAATCAGCCCCAGCATTTT,TRBJ1-5,many,-,TRBV7-2
CASSSVQGANTGELFF,TGTGCCAGCAGCTCTGTGCAGGGCGCGAACACCGGGGAGCTGTTTTTT,TRBJ2-2,few,-,TRBV7-2
CSAPWGGSSYEQYF,TGCAGTGCTCCATGGGGGGGAAGCTCCTACGAGCAGTACTTC,TRBJ2-7,many,TRBD2,TRBV20-1
CSARDGGGRQQETQYF,TGCAGTGCTAGAGATGGGGGAGGACGGCAACAAGAGACCCAGTACTTC,TRBJ2-5,-,-,TRBV20-1
CASSPMRQGVGYGYTF,TGTGCCAGCAGCCCCATGCGGCAGGGCGTCGGCTATGGCTACACCTTC,TRBJ1-2,few,-,TRBV11-2
CASSIGRAPGNTEAFF,TGTGCCAGTAGTATTGGCAGGGCCCCAGGGAACACTGAAGCTTTCTTT,TRBJ1-1,many,-,TRBV19
CASSIPSGGRNEQFF,TGTGCCAGCAGCATACCTAGCGGGGGGAGGAATGAGCAGTTCTTC,TRBJ2-1,many,TRBD2,TRBV7-2
CSVRSSKGIQETQYF,TGCAGCGTTCGGTCTTCGAAGGGAATCCAAGAGACCCAGTACTTC,TRBJ2-5,few,-,TRBV29-1
CSVELWGLAGVEQFF,TGCAGCGTCGAACTCTGGGGACTAGCGGGAGTTGAGCAGTTCTTC,TRBJ2-1,few,TRBD2,TRBV29-1
CASSIRTQTLNTEAFF,TGTGCCAGCTCAATCAGAACCCAAACTCTGAACACTGAAGCTTTCTTT,TRBJ1-1,-,-,TRBV18
CASFSESPYNEQFF,TGTGCCAGTTTTAGTGAGTCGCCCTACAATGAGCAGTTCTTC,TRBJ2-1,-,-,TRBV12-3/TRBV12-4
CASSPGLAQLGKNIQYF,TGTGCCAGCAGCCCGGGACTAGCTCAACTTGGCAAAAACATTCAGTACTTC,TRBJ2-4,many,TRBD2,TRBV7-2
CASSLPGLAGVFAYEQYF,TGTGCCAGCAGCTTACCGGGACTAGCGGGTGTATTCGCCTACGAGCAGTACTTC,TRBJ2-7,few,TRBD2,TRBV7-2
CASNLFAEAFF,TGTGCCAGCAATTTATTCGCTGAAGCTTTCTTT,TRBJ1-1,-,-,TRBV28
CASSPLTPAYEQYF,TGTGCCAGCAGCCCCCTGACACCGGCCTACGAGCAGTACTTC,TRBJ2-7,-,-,TRBV7-2
CASSQARAGGLADTQYF,TGCGCCAGCAGCCAAGCACGGGCGGGGGGGCTCGCAGATACGCAGTATTTT,TRBJ2-3,many,TRBD2,TRBV4-3
CASSQEDWKQFF,TGTGCCAGCAGCCAGGAAGACTGGAAGCAGTTCTTC,TRBJ2-1,few,-,TRBV7-8
CASSSNRAVGSPLHF,TGTGCCAGCAGTTCGAATCGCGCCGTCGGGTCACCCCTCCACTTT,TRBJ1-6,few,-,TRBV6-2/TRBV6-3
CASSLADAYQETQYF,TGCGCCAGCAGCTTGGCTGATGCGTACCAAGAGACCCAGTACTTC,TRBJ2-5,-,-,TRBV5-1